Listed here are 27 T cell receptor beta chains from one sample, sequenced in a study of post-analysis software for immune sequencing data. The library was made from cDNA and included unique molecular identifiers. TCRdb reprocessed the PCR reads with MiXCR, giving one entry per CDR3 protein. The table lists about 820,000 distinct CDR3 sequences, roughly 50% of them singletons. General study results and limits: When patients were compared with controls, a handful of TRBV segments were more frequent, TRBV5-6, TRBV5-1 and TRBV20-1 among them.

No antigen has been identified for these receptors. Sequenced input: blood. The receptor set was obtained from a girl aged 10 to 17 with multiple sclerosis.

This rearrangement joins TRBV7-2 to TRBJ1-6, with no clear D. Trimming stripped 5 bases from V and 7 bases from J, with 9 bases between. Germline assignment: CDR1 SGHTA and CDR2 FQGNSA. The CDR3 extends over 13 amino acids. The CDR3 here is CASSRTQNSPLHF. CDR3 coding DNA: TGTGCCAGCAGCAGGACCCAGAATTCACCCCTCCACTTT.

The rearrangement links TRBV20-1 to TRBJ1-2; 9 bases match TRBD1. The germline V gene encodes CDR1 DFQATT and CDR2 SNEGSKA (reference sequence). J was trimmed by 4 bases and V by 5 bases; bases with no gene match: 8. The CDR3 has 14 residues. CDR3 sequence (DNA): TGCAGTGCTTCCCGGACAGGGGTGACCTATGGCTACACCTTC. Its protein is CSASRTGVTYGYTF.

CDR3 coding DNA: TGTGCCAGCAGTTTATTGGGCGGCCTCTTAGCCAAAAACATTCAGTACTTC. Translation gives CASSLLGGLLAKNIQYF. The chain links TRBV28 to TRBJ2-4, with D hard to call. The germline CDR1 and CDR2 sequences are MDHEN and SYDVKM. The length of the CDR3 is 17 residues. V lost 1 base and J 0 bases, leaving 13 bases between the germline ends. Supplemented by reference TRBV28 and TRBJ2-4, the full variable domain reads DVKVTQSSRYLVKRTGEKVFLECVQDMDHENMFWYRQDPGLGLRLIYFSYDVKMKEKGDIPEGYSVSREKKERFSLILESASTNQTSMYLCASSLLGGLLAKNIQYFGAGTRLSVL.

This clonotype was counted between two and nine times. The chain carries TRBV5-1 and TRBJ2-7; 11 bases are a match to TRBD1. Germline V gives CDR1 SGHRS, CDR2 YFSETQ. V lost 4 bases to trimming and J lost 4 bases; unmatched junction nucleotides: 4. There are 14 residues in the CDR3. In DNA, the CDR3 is TGCGCCAGCAGCGGAGGGACAGGGGGATACGAGCAGTACTTC. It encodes CASSGGTGGYEQYF.

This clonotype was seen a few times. The DNA for the CDR3 is TGTGCCAGCTCACCTCAGGGACAGGGCTACGAGCAGTACTTC. This gives the protein CASSPQGQGYEQYF. The rearrangement joins TRBV18 to TRBJ2-7; 9 bases match TRBD1. CDR1 is KGHSH, CDR2 LQKENI, per germline. The CDR3 spans 14 residues. V was pared by 3 bases and J by 3 bases, with 3 bases of the junction left unmatched.

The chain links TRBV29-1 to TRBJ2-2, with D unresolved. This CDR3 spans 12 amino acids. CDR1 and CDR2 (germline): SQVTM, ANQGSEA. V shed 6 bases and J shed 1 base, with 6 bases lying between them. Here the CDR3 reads CSVGRNTGELFF. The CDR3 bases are TGCAGCGTAGGGCGGAACACCGGGGAGCTGTTTTTT.

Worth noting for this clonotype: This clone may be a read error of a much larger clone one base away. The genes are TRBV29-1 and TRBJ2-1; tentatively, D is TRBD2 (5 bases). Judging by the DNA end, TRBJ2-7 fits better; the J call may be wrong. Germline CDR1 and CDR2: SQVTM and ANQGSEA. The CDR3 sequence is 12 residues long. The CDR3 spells CSVESGYNEQYF. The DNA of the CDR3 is TGCAGCGTTGAGTCGGGGTACAATGAGCAGTACTTC.

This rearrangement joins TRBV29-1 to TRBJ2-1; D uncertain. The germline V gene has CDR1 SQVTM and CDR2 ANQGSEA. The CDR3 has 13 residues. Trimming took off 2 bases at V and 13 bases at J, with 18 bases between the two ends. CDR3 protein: CSVETGFEETQFF. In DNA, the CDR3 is TGCAGCGTTGAAACTGGGTTTGAAGAGACCCAGTTCTTC.

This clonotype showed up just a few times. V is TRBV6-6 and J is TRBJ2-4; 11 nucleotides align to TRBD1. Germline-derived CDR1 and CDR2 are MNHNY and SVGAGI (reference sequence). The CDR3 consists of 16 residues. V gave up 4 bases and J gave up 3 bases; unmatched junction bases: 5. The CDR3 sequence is CASSWDRGYGKNIQYF. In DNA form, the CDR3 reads TGTGCCAGCAGTTGGGACAGGGGGTACGGCAAAAACATTCAGTACTTC.

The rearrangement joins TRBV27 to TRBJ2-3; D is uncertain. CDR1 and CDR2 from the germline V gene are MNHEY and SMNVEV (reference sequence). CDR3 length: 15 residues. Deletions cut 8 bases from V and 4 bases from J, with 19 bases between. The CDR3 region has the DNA TGTGCCAGCCTCGCTCGCCCGATGGCGTCAGATACGCAGTATTTT. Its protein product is CASLARPMASDTQYF.

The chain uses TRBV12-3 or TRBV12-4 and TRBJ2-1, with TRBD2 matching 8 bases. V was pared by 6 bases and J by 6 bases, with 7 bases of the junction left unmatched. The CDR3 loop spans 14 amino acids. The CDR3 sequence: CASSTGGGGNEQFF. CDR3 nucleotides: TGTGCCAGCAGCACCGGGGGGGGCGGCAATGAGCAGTTCTTC.

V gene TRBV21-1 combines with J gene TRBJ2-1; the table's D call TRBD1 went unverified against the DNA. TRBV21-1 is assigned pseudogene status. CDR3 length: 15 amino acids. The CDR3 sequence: CASSICAGGDNEQFF. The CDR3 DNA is TGTGCCAGCAGCATTTGTGCCGGAGGTGACAATGAGCAGTTCTTC.

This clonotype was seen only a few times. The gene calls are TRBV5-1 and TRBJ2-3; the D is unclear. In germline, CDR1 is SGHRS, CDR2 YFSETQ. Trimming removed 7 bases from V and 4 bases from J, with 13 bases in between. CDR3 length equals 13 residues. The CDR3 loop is CASLGLLSDTQYF. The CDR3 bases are TGCGCCAGCCTCGGCCTACTCTCAGATACGCAGTATTTT.

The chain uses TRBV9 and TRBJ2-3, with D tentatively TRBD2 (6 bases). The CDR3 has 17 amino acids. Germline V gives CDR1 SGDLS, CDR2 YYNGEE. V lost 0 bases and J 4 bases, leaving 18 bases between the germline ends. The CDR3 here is CASSVDLGLPRADTQYF. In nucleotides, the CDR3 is TGTGCCAGCAGCGTAGACCTGGGACTTCCCAGGGCAGATACGCAGTATTTT.

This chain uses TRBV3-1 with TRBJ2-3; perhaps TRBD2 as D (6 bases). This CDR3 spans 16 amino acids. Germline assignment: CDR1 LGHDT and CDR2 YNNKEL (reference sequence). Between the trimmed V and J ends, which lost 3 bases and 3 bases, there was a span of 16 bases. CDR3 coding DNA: TGTGCCAGCAGCCACTTACGACTGGCGGGAACAGATACGCAGTATTTT. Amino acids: CASSHLRLAGTDTQYF.

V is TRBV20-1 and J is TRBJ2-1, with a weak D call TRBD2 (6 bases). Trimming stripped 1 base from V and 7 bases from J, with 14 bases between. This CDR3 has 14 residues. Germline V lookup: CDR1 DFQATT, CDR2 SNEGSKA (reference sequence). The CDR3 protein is CSARGASVRNEQFF. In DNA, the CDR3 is TGCAGTGCTAGAGGCGCTAGCGTGAGGAATGAGCAGTTCTTC.

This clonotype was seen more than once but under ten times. This CDR3 is CASRTDFYEQYF. CDR3 nucleotide sequence: TGTGCCAGCCGGACAGATTTTTACGAGCAGTACTTC. The V call is TRBV6-6, the J call TRBJ2-7, with a possible D match to TRBD1 (6 bases). The germline V gene has CDR1 MNHNY and CDR2 SVGAGI (reference sequence). This CDR3 is built from 12 residues. The V gene lost 8 bases and the J gene lost 4 bases, with 12 bases spanning the gap.

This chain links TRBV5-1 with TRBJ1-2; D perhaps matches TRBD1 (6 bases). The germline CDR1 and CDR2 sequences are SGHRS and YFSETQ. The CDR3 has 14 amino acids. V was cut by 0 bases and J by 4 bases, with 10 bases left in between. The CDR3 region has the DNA TGCGCCAGCAGCTTGGGCACACAGGGCTATGGCTACACCTTC. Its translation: CASSLGTQGYGYTF.

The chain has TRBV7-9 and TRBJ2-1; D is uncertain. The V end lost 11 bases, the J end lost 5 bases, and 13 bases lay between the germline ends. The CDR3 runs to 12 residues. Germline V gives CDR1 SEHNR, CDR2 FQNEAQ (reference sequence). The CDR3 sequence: CAGEPGHNEQFF. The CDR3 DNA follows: TGTGCCGGGGAACCGGGCCACAATGAGCAGTTCTTC.

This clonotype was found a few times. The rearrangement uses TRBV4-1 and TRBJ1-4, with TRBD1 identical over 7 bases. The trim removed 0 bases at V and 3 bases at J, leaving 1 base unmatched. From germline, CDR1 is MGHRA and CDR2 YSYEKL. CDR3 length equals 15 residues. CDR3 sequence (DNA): TGCGCCAGCAGCCAAGAAGGGGGCTCTAATGAAAAACTGTTTTTT. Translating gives CASSQEGGSNEKLFF.

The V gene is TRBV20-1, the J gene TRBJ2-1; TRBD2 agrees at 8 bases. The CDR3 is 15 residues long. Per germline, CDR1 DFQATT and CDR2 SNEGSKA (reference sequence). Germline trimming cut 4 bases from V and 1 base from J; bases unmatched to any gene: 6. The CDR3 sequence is CSATGLVKSYNEQFF. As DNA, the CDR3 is TGCAGTGCTACGGGACTAGTTAAATCCTACAATGAGCAGTTCTTC.

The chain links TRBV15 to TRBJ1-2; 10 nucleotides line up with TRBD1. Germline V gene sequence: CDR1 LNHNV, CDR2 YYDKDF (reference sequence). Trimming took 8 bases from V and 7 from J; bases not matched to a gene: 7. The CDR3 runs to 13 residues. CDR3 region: CATAETGGVGYTF. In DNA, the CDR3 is TGTGCCACCGCAGAGACAGGGGGCGTTGGCTACACCTTC.

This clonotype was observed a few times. CDR3: CASSRTVNNEQFF. The CDR3, as DNA: TGTGCCAGCAGTCGGACAGTCAACAATGAGCAGTTCTTC. The V gene is TRBV6-1, the J gene TRBJ2-1, with a weak D call TRBD1 (6 bases). V was cut by 5 bases and J by 5 bases, with 10 bases left in between. CDR1 MNHNS and CDR2 SASEGT come from the germline V gene. The CDR3 totals 13 residues.

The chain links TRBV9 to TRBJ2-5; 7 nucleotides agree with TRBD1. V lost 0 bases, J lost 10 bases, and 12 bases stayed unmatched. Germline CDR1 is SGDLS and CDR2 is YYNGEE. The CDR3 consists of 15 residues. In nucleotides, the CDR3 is TGTGCCAGCAGCGTAGCTACGGGGACAGACTCGATCCAGTACTTC. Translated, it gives CASSVATGTDSIQYF.

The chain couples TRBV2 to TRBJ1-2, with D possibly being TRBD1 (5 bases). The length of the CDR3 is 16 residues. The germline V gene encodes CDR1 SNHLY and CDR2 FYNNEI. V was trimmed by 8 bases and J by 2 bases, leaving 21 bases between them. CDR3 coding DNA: TGTGCCAGCCCAATGGGACCGACCCACCTCAACTATGGCTACACCTTC. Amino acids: CASPMGPTHLNYGYTF.

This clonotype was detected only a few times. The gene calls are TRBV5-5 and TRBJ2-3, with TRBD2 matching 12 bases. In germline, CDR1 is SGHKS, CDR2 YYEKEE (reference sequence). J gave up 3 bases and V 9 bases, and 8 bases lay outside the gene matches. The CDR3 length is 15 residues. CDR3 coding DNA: TGTGCCACGCGACTAGCGGGGGTTAGTACAGATACGCAGTATTTT. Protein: CATRLAGVSTDTQYF. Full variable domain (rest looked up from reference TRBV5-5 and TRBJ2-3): DAGVTQSPTHLIKTRGQQVTLRCSPISGHKSVSWYQQVLGQGPQFIFQYYEKEERGRGNFPDRFSARQFPNYSSELNVNALLLGDSALYLCATRLAGVSTDTQYFGPGTRLTVL.

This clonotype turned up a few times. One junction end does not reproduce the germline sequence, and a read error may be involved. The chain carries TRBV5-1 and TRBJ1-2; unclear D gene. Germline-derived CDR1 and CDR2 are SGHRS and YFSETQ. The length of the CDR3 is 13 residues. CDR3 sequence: CASSPTKNYGHTF. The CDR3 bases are TGCGCCAGCAGCCCGACAAAGAACTATGGCCACACCTTC. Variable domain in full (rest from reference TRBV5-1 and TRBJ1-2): KAGVTQTPRYLIKTRGQQVTLSCSPISGHRSVSWYQQTPGQGLQFLFEYFSETQRNKGNFPGRFSGRQFSNSRSEMNVSTLELGDSALYLCASSPTKNYGHTFGSGTRLTVV.